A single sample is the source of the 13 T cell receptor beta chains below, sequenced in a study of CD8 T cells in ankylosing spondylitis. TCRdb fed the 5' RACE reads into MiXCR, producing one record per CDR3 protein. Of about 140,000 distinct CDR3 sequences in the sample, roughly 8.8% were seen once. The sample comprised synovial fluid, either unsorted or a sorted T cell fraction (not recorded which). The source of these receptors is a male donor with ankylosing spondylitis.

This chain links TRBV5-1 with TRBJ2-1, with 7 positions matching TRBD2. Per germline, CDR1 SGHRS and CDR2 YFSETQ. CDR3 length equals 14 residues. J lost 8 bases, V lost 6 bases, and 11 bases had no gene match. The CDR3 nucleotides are TGCGCCAGCATGAACAGCGGGACGGGAGATGAGCAGTTCTTC. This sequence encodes CASMNSGTGDEQFF.

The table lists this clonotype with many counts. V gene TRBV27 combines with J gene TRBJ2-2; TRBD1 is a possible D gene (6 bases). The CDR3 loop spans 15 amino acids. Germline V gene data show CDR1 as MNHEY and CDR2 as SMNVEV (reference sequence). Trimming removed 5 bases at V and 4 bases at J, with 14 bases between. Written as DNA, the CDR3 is TGTGCCAGCAGTCGCTCAGGGGTGAGCACCGGGGAGCTGTTTTTT. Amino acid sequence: CASSRSGVSTGELFF.

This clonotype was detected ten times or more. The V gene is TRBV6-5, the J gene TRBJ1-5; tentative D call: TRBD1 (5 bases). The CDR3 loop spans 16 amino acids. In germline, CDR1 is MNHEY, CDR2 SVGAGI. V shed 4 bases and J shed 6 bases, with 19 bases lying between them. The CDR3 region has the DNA TGTGCCAGCAGTTCCTCGGGGGTGAATCGTGCTCAGCCCCAGCATTTT. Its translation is CASSSSGVNRAQPQHF.

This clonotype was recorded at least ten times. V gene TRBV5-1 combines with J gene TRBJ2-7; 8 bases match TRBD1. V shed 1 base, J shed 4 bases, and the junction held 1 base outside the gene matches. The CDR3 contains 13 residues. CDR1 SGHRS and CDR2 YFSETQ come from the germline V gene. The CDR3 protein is CASSLRTGYEQYF. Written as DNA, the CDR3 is TGCGCCAGCAGCTTGAGGACAGGGTACGAGCAGTACTTC.

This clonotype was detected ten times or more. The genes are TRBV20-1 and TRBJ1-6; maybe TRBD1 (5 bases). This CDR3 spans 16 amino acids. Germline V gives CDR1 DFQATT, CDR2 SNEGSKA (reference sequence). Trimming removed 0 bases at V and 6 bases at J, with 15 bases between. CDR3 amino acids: CSARDRLKGSNSPLHF. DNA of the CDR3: TGCAGTGCTAGAGACCGCTTGAAGGGGTCTAATTCACCCCTCCACTTT.

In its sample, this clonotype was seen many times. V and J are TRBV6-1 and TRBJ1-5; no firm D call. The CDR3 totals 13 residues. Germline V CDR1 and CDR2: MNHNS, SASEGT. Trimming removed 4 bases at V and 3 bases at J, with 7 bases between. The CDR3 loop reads CASSGQDNQPQHF. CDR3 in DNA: TGTGCCAGCAGTGGACAAGACAATCAGCCCCAGCATTTT.

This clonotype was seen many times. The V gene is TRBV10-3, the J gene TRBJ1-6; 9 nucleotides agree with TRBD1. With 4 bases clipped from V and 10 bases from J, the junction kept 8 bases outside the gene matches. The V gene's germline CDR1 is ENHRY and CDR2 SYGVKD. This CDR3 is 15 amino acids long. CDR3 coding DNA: TGTGCCATCAGTGGAAATACAGGGGGCCGGTCACCCCTCCACTTT. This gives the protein CAISGNTGGRSPLHF.

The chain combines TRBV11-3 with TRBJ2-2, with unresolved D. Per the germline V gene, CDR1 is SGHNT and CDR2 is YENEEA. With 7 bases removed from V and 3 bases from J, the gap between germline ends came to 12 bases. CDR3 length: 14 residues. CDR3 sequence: CASTMDGDTGELFF. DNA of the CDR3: TGTGCCAGCACCATGGATGGTGACACCGGGGAGCTGTTTTTT.

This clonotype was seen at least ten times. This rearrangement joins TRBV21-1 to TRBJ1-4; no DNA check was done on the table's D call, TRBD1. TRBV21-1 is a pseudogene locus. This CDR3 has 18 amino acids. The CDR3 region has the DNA TGTGCCAGCAGCTTACCGGGACAGGGAGGAGCAACTAATGAAAAACTGTTTTTT. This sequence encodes CASSLPGQGGATNEKLFF.

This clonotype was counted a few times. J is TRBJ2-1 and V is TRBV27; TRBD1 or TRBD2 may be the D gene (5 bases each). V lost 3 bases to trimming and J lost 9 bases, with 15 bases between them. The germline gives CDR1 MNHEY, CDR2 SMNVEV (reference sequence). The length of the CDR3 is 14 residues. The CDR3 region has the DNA TGTGCCAGCAGTTTGGGACCCATGGGGCTTGAGCAGTTCTTC. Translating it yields CASSLGPMGLEQFF.

The CDR3 reads CASSRRVEAFF. The CDR3, as DNA: TGTGCCAGCAGCCGGAGGGTTGAAGCTTTCTTT. The rearrangement links TRBV7-2 to TRBJ1-1; D unresolved. This CDR3 has 11 residues. Between the trimmed V and J ends, which lost 5 bases and 7 bases, there was a span of 8 bases. Looked up from germline, CDR1 is SGHTA and CDR2 is FQGNSA.

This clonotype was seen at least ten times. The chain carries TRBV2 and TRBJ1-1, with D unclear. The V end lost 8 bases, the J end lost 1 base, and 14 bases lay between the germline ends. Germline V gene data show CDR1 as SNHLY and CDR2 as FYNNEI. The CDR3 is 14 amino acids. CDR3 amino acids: CASPRGSGNTEAFF. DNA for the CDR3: TGTGCCAGCCCCCGAGGGAGCGGGAACACTGAAGCTTTCTTT.

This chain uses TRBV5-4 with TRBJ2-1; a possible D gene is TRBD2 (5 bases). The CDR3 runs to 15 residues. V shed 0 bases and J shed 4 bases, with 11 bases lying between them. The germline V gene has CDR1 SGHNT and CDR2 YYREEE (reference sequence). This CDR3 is CASSLAGIAYNEQFF. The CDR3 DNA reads TGTGCCAGCAGCTTGGCCGGGATTGCTTACAATGAGCAGTTCTTC.